This T cell receptor beta chain appears in the sequencing data of a study of blood T cell repertoires in COVID-19. In the study overall: There were acute and convalescent COVID-19 samples, and they came from the United States, Italy and Spain. Sources were T cells, B-cell-depleted T cells, or PBMCs; the material itself was cDNA or gDNA.

V shed 5 bases and J 0 bases; nucleotides not matched to a gene: 4. The CDR3 is 15 residues long. CDR1 SGHAT and CDR2 FQNNGV come from the germline V gene. In the authors' methods: Nucleated cell counts were estimated from reference gene primer amplification. The data were produced by immunoSEQ multiplex PCR, yet TCRdb's version contains in-frame clones alone and is incomplete. V and J calls and clone size are copied from that table; D and trimming were computed from the DNA. The table shows some 240,000 clones, with around 80% occurring only once. Material: peripheral blood. This sequence originates from a man aged 50-59 years with active or convalescent COVID-19. The J gene is TRBJ1-5, the V gene TRBV11-2; 7 nucleotides line up with TRBD1. The chain's CDR3 is CASSPGQASNQPQHF. As DNA, the CDR3 is TGTGCCAGCAGCCCCGGACAGGCTAGCAATCAGCCCCAGCATTTT.